This T cell receptor (beta chain) is drawn from a study of CD8+CD57+ T cells in acquired aplastic anemia. Study background: Each DNA sample taken from sorted CD4+ and CD8+ cells came to around 3.4 ug on average. General observations from the study: Patients had around 30 CD8+ CDR3 sequences in common with controls (the shared set). No significant difference in CD8+ Simpson's diversity was found between patients and controls.

Patients sequenced had flow cytometry evidence of CD8+CD57+ cell expansion. There were no patients without severe acquired aplastic anemia. Researchers used genomic DNA as the template to profile TCR beta VDJ and CDR3. TCRdb reprocessed the reads via MiXCR and lists one record per CDR3 protein. The sample contains approximately 170,000 distinct CDR3 sequences, more than 45% of which appear only once. Germline CDR1 is LNHDA and CDR2 is SQIVND (reference sequence). The J segment lost 7 bases and the V segment lost 4 bases, leaving 10 bases of the junction unmatched. The CDR3 sequence is 15 residues long. The sample holds many counts of this clonotype. The antigen remains undetermined.

The specimen sequenced was sorted CD4+, CD8+, or CD8+CD57+ T cells (not recorded which) from PBMCs. The receptor's source is a human donor with aplastic anemia. The chain combines TRBV19 with TRBJ1-5; 7 bases fit TRBD1. CDR3: CASSNKHRGHQPQHF. The CDR3 region has the DNA TGTGCCAGTAGTAACAAACACAGGGGTCACCAGCCCCAGCATTTT.